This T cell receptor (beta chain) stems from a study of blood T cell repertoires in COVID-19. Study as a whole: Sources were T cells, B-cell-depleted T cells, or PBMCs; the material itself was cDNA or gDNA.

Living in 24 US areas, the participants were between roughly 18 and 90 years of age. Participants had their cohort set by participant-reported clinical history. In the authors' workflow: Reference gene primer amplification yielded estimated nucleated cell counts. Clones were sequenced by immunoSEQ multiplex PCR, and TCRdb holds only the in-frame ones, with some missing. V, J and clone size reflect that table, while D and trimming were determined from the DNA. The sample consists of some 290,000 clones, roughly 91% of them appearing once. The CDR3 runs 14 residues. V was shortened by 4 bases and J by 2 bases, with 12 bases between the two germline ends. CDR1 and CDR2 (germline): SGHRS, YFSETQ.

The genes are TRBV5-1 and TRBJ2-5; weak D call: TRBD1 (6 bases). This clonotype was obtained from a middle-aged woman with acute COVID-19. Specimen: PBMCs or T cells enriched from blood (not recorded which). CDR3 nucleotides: TGCGCCAGCAGCCACAGGGCTTCACAAGAGACCCAGTACTTC. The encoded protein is CASSHRASQETQYF.